The next 16 T cell receptor beta chains were all read from a single sample in a study of T cells after yellow fever vaccination. In TCRdb, the 5' RACE reads were re-called with MiXCR into one record per CDR3 protein. The sample includes 350,000 to 450,000 distinct CDR3 sequences, roughly a sixth of them seen just once. The sample in question was PBMCs, obtained before the yellow fever booster vaccination. These receptors were taken from a man aged 18 to 30 who received the YFV17D yellow fever vaccine.

This clonotype appeared a few times. The chain uses TRBV6-4 and TRBJ2-3; 9 bases are a match to TRBD2. This CDR3 has 15 amino acids. Germline V gene data show CDR1 as MRHNA and CDR2 as SNTAGT. J was trimmed by 4 bases and V by 5 bases; bases with no gene match: 7. The CDR3 nucleotides read TGTGCCAGCAGTTACCTTAGCGGGGGCTCAGATACGCAGTATTTT. Translated, it gives CASSYLSGGSDTQYF.

The chain recombines TRBV6-6 with TRBJ2-3; 9 bases fit TRBD1. The CDR3 spans 19 residues. Germline loops: CDR1 MNHNY, CDR2 SVGAGI (reference sequence). V lost 0 bases and J lost 4; bases outside the gene matches: 14. DNA for the CDR3: TGTGCCAGCAGTTACTCGATGGAGCTTAGGACAGGGGAGGCAGATACGCAGTATTTT. Its protein is CASSYSMELRTGEADTQYF.

The rearrangement uses TRBV28 and TRBJ1-6, with D unclear. Germline lookup yields CDR1 MDHEN and CDR2 SYDVKM. V lost 10 bases and J 0 bases, leaving 10 bases between the germline ends. The CDR3 contains 14 residues. The CDR3 DNA reads TGTGCCATCTCGAGAAGCTCCTATAATTCACCCCTCCACTTT. It specifies CAISRSSYNSPLHF.

This chain connects TRBV5-1 to TRBJ2-2; 8 bases map to TRBD2. CDR1 and CDR2 (germline): SGHRS, YFSETQ. The CDR3 totals 16 residues. After removal of 7 bases from V and 3 bases from J, the junction contained 11 bases not matched to a gene. Here the CDR3 DNA reads TGCGCCAGCTCGGGGGGGGCGTCGATGGACACCGGGGAGCTGTTTTTT. This codes for CASSGGASMDTGELFF.

This clonotype appeared many times. The rearrangement links TRBV6-1 to TRBJ1-2; D perhaps matches TRBD1 (5 bases). The CDR3 extends over 13 amino acids. V lost 3 bases and J lost 2, with 7 bases in between. Germline CDR1 is MNHNS and CDR2 is SASEGT. As DNA, the CDR3 is TGTGCCAGCAGTGACAGGGCCAACTATGGCTACACCTTC. Its translation is CASSDRANYGYTF.

The table lists this clonotype with a few counts. The chain couples TRBV5-5 to TRBJ1-4, with D unresolved. The CDR3 sequence is 16 residues long. V was shortened by 6 bases and J by 0 bases, with 15 bases between the two germline ends. From germline, CDR1 is SGHKS and CDR2 YYEKEE (reference sequence). CDR3 amino acids: CASTPGRYATNEKLFF. CDR3 bases: TGTGCCAGCACCCCTGGGCGATATGCAACTAATGAAAAACTGTTTTTT.

This clonotype was observed at least ten times. The chain recombines TRBV10-1 with TRBJ2-2, with 7 bases identical to TRBD1. The V gene's germline CDR1 is WNHNN and CDR2 SYGVQD (reference sequence). The CDR3 length is 15 residues. V was pared by 4 bases and J by 1 base, with 3 bases of the junction left unmatched. The chain's CDR3 is CASSARQGNTGELFF. In DNA, the CDR3 is TGCGCCAGCAGTGCTAGACAGGGGAACACCGGGGAGCTGTTTTTT.

The chain employs TRBV7-9 and TRBJ2-5; D call uncertain. This CDR3 is built from 11 residues. V was clipped by 5 bases and J by 6 bases, with 7 bases between them. The germline V gene encodes CDR1 SEHNR and CDR2 FQNEAQ (reference sequence). The CDR3 is CASSPGKTQYF. The CDR3 nucleotides are TGTGCCAGCAGCCCCGGAAAGACCCAGTACTTC.

CDR3 nucleotide sequence: TGCGCCAGCAGCCAAGACGCCCGGGGGGATGAGCAGTACTTC. It specifies CASSQDARGDEQYF. The chain couples TRBV4-1 to TRBJ2-7; 7 nucleotides align to TRBD2. Germline lookup yields CDR1 MGHRA and CDR2 YSYEKL. V lost 0 bases and J lost 7; bases outside the gene matches: 6. This CDR3 region has 14 residues.

This clonotype showed up just a few times. This sequence joins TRBV6-5 and TRBJ2-1; D unclear. The CDR3 has 15 residues. V lost 0 bases, J lost 7 bases, and 13 bases lay in between. Germline V gene data show CDR1 as MNHEY and CDR2 as SVGAGI. CDR3 in DNA: TGTGCCAGCAGTTACTCCCACCTCTCCTCAAATGAGCAGTTCTTC. Translation: CASSYSHLSSNEQFF.

The chain uses TRBV5-5 and TRBJ1-5; TRBD1 might be the D (5 bases). Trimming removed 0 bases from V and 7 bases from J, with 11 bases in between. The V gene's germline CDR1 is SGHKS and CDR2 YYEKEE (reference sequence). CDR3 length: 14 residues. CDR3 region: CASSLDWGNQPQHF. The CDR3 nucleotides are TGTGCCAGCAGCTTGGATTGGGGGAACCAGCCCCAGCATTTT.

In its sample, this clonotype was seen a few times. V is TRBV5-1 and J is TRBJ1-6; tentatively, D is TRBD1 (5 bases). The CDR3 contains 15 residues. Germline lookup yields CDR1 SGHRS and CDR2 YFSETQ. Trimming left V 3 bases short and J 4 bases short, with 11 bases between. The CDR3 sequence: CASSSRTRYNSPLHF. In DNA, the CDR3 is TGCGCCAGCAGCTCCCGGACAAGATATAATTCACCCCTCCACTTT.

This clonotype was seen a handful of times. One end of the junction is discordant with germline, which a read error may explain. This chain connects TRBV18 to TRBJ1-3; D unresolved. This CDR3 has 15 residues. Germline CDR1 KGHSH, CDR2 LQKENI. CDR3 sequence: CASLPQGSRRNTIYF. The CDR3 bases are TGTGCCAGCTTACCACAAGGGAGCCGGAGAAACACCATATATTTT.

The chain has TRBV11-2 and TRBJ2-7; 8 nucleotides agree with TRBD1. V shed 2 bases and J 2 bases; nucleotides not matched to a gene: 11. The CDR3 runs to 17 residues. From germline, CDR1 is SGHAT and CDR2 FQNNGV. Here the CDR3 reads CASSLSTGGESAYEQYF. DNA for the CDR3: TGTGCCAGCAGCTTAAGCACAGGGGGTGAGTCCGCCTACGAGCAGTACTTC. Complete variable domain (other parts from reference TRBV11-2 and TRBJ2-7): EAGVAQSPRYKIIEKRQSVAFWCNPISGHATLYWYQQILGQGPKLLIQFQNNGVVDDSQLPKDRFSAERLKGVDSTLKIQPAKLEDSAVYLCASSLSTGGESAYEQYFGPGTRLTVT.

A few counts support this clonotype. V gene TRBV20-1 combines with J gene TRBJ2-1, with TRBD2 identical over 12 bases. V was clipped by 6 bases and J by 2 bases; unmatched bases: 5. This CDR3 is 15 amino acids long. The germline CDR1 and CDR2 sequences are DFQATT and SNEGSKA (reference sequence). The chain's CDR3 is CSARASGGAYNEQFF. The CDR3 bases are TGCAGTGCAAGGGCTAGCGGGGGGGCCTACAATGAGCAGTTCTTC.

V usage is TRBV5-1 and J usage is TRBJ1-5; perhaps TRBD1 as D (5 bases). This CDR3 region has 16 residues. V was trimmed by 4 bases and J by 4 bases, leaving 18 bases between them. In germline, CDR1 is SGHRS, CDR2 YFSETQ. The CDR3 DNA sequence: TGCGCCAGCAGCCCGCCTACAGGCTCGCGTAATCAGCCCCAGCATTTT. This codes for CASSPPTGSRNQPQHF.